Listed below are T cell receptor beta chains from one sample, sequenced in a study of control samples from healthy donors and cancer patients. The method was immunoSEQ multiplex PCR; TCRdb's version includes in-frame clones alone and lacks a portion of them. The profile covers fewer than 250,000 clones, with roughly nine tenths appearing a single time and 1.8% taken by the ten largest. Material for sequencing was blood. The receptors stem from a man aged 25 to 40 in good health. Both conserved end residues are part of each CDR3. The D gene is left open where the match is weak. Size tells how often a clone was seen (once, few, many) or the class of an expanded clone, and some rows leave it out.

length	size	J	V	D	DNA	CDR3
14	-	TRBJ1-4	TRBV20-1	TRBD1	TGCAGTGCTAGTATTGGGACAGTAAATGAAAAACTGTTTTTT	CSASIGTVNEKLFF
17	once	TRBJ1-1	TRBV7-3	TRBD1	TGTGCCAGCAGCTTATCCCGGACAGGGGCGGTGCGTACTGAAGCTTTCTTT	CASSLSRTGAVRTEAFF
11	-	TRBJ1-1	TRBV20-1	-	TGCAGTGCTAAGAGGAACACTGAAGCTTTCTTT	CSAKRNTEAFF
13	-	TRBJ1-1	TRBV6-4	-	TGTGCCAGCAGTGACAATCTGAACACTGAAGCTTTCTTT	CASSDNLNTEAFF
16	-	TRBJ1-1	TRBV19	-	TGTGCCAGTAGTATAGATGTGCAGGAGAGGGACACTGAAGCTTTCTTT	CASSIDVQERDTEAFF
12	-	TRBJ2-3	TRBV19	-	TGTGCCAGTAGTATCATCCCAGATACGCAGTATTTT	CASSIIPDTQYF
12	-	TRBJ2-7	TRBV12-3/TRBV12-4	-	TGTGCCAGCAGTCCCACCTCCTACGAGCAGTACTTC	CASSPTSYEQYF
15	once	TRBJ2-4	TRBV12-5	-	TGTGCTAGTGGTTTGGTACCGGACCCGAGGAGCATTCAGTACTTC	CASGLVPDPRSIQYF
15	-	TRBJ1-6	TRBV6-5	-	TGTGCCAGCAGCCAATCGGACAGTACTAATTCACCCCTCCACTTT	CASSQSDSTNSPLHF
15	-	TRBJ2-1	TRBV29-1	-	TGCAGCGGGGGGTCGGGACCGAACCAGTGGGATGAGCAGTTCTTC	CSGGSGPNQWDEQFF
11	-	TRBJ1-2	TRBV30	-	TGTGCCTGGATGTGGGACTATGGCTACACCTTC	CAWMWDYGYTF
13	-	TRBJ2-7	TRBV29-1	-	TGCAGCGTTGCGATTAGGCGGGGCCACGAGCAGTACTTC	CSVAIRRGHEQYF
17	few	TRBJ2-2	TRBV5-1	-	TGCGCCAGCAGCTCCGGGGTGGGGACACTGAACACCGGGGAGCTGTTTTTT	CASSSGVGTLNTGELFF
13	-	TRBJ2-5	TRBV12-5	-	TGTGCTAGTGGTTTAGCAGGGAGGGAGACCCAGTACTTC	CASGLAGRETQYF
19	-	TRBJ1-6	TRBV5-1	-	TGCGCCAGCAGGGAGGATCAGGGGTCTCTGCCGCTGACGAATTCACCCCTCCACTTT	CASREDQGSLPLTNSPLHF
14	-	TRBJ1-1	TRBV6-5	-	TGTGCCAGCACCATCAGGCAGGGCGACACTGAAGCTTTCTTT	CASTIRQGDTEAFF
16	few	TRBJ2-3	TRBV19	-	TGTGCCACTGATCCACCTCGCAGGGTGGGGTCAGATACGCAGTATTTT	CATDPPRRVGSDTQYF
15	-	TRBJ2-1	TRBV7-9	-	TGTGCCAGCAGCCCGCGGGGAGGGGGGGTAGGTGAGCAGTTCTTC	CASSPRGGGVGEQFF
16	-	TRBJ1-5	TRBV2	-	TGTGCCAGCAGTAACCAGCGACTTAATAGCAATCAGCCCCAGCATTTT	CASSNQRLNSNQPQHF
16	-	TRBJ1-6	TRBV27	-	TGTGCCAGCAGACAGGGCTTGGGCTCCTATAATTCACCCCTCCACTTT	CASRQGLGSYNSPLHF
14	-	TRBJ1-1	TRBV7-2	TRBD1	TGTGCCAGCAGCGAAGACAGGGCGAACACTGAAGCTTTCTTT	CASSEDRANTEAFF
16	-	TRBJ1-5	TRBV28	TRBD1	TGTGCCAGCAGTTTCCCCAAGACAGGGCCAAGTCAGCCCCAGCATTTT	CASSFPKTGPSQPQHF
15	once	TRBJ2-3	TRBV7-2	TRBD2	TGTGCCAGCAGCTTTACTAGCGGGGGGACGGGTACGCAGTATTTT	CASSFTSGGTGTQYF
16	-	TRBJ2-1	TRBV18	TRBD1	TGTGCCAGCTCACCCGCAAGGGGGCTGGGTTACAATGAGCAGTTCTTC	CASSPARGLGYNEQFF
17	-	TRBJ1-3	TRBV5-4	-	TGTGCCAGCAGCTTGGACTCCAAAGGGGCGGGGGGAAACACCATATATTTT	CASSLDSKGAGGNTIYF
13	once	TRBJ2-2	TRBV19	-	TGTGCCAGTAGTATACAAGAACCCGGGGAGCTGTTTTTT	CASSIQEPGELFF
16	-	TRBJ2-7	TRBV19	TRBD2	TGTGCCAGTAGTATGGAGCCTAGCGGGATATCCTACGAGCAGTACTTC	CASSMEPSGISYEQYF
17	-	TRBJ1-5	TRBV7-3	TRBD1	TGTGCCAGCAGAGAGATACAGGGGAAGTACGACAATCAGCCCCAGCATTTT	CASREIQGKYDNQPQHF
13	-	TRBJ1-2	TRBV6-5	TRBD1	TGTGCCACGATAAGGGACAGTCACTATGGCTACACCTTC	CATIRDSHYGYTF
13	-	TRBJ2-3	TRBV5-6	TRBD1	TGTGCCAGCAGTTTCTATACAGGGGCTACGCAGTATTTT	CASSFYTGATQYF
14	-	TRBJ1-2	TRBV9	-	TGTGCCAGCAGCGCTAGGGGGACTAACTATGGCTACACCTTC	CASSARGTNYGYTF
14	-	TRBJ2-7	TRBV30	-	TGTGCCTGGAGTGAATTTGGGACCTCCTACGAGCAGTACTTC	CAWSEFGTSYEQYF
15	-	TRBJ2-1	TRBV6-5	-	TGTGCCAGCAGTTACTCAGGGGCTTCCTACAATGAGCAGTTCTTC	CASSYSGASYNEQFF
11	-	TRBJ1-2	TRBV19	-	TGTGCCAGTAGTACAGGGGCTGGCTACACCTTC	CASSTGAGYTF
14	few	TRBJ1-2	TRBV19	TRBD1	TGTGCCAGTAGCCCCGGGACAGAGCTTTCTGGCTACACCTTC	CASSPGTELSGYTF
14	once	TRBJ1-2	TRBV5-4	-	TGTGCCAGCAGGCCTGGCTCCTCGGCAGCGGGCTACACCTTC	CASRPGSSAAGYTF
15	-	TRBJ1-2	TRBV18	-	TGTGCCAGCTCACCCCTGGAGGAGTCTAACTATGGCTACACCTTC	CASSPLEESNYGYTF
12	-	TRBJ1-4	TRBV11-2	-	TGTGCCAGCAGCTTAGTGGGTGAAAAACTGTTTTTT	CASSLVGEKLFF
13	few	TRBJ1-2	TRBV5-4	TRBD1	TGTGCCAGCAGCACATGGACAGGGTCTGGCTACACCTTC	CASSTWTGSGYTF
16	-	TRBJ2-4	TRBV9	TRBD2	TGTGCCAGCAGCCCTCCGACTAGCGGGGGGAAAAACATTCAGTACTTC	CASSPPTSGGKNIQYF
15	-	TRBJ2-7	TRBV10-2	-	TGCGCCAGCAGTGAGACAGGCCCAGGGTACTACGAGCAGTACTTC	CASSETGPGYYEQYF
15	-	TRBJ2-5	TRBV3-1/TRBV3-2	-	TGTGCCAGCAGCGAACAACCTCCTTTCTCTGAGACCCAGTACTTC	CASSEQPPFSETQYF
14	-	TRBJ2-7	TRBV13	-	TGTGCCAGCAGCTTCGACAGGAGCTCCTACGAGCAGTACTTC	CASSFDRSSYEQYF
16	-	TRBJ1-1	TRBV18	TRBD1	TGTGCCAGCTCACCACCTTGGGGACAGCCGTTAAAAGGAGCTTTCTTT	CASSPPWGQPLKGAFF
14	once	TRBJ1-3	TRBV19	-	TGTGCCAGTAGCCAACAGGGCTCTGGAAACACCATATATTTT	CASSQQGSGNTIYF
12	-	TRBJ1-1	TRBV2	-	TGTGCCAGCAAGCAGTCGGGCACTGAAGCTTTCTTT	CASKQSGTEAFF
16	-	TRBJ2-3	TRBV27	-	TGTGCCAGCAGTATCCTCGGTCGGGCTAGCACAGATACGCAGTATTTT	CASSILGRASTDTQYF
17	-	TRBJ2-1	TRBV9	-	TGTGCCAGCAGCACCCAAGGGTTCTCAGGGATCTACAATGAGCAGTTCTTC	CASSTQGFSGIYNEQFF
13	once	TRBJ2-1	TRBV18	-	TGTGCCAGCTCACTCCAGGGGTTTAATGAGCAGTTCTTC	CASSLQGFNEQFF
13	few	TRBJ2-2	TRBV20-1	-	TGCAGTGCTAGTTCGCAAAACACCGGGGAGCTGTTTTTT	CSASSQNTGELFF
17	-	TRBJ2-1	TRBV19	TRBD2	TGTGCCAGTAGTGTTATAGCTGGCGGGGGGACCTCGAATGAGCAGTTCTTC	CASSVIAGGGTSNEQFF
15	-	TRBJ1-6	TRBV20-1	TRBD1	TGCAGTGCTAGTATGTCCGGGACAGGGAGTTCACCCCTCCACTTT	CSASMSGTGSSPLHF
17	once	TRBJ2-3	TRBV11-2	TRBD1	TGTGCCAGCAGCTTACCCTGGACAGGGCCGAGCACAGATACGCAGTATTTT	CASSLPWTGPSTDTQYF
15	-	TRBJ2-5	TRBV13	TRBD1	TGTGCCAGCAGCATAGGGGGACAGGGGCGGGAGACCCAGTACTTC	CASSIGGQGRETQYF
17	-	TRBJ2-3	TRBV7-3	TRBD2	TGTGCCAGCAGCGCCCGGACTAGCGGGGGGGCCACAGATACGCAGTATTTT	CASSARTSGGATDTQYF
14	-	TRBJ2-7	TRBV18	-	TGTGCCAGCTCACCAGGCCATAACTCCTACGAGCAGTACTTC	CASSPGHNSYEQYF
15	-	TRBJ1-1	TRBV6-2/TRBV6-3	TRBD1	TGTGCCAGCAGTTACCAGCGAGGGCAGGGGGGGGAAGCTTTCTTT	CASSYQRGQGGEAFF
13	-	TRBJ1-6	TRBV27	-	TGTGCCAGCAGTTTCAAGAGGAGTTCACCCCTCCACTTT	CASSFKRSSPLHF